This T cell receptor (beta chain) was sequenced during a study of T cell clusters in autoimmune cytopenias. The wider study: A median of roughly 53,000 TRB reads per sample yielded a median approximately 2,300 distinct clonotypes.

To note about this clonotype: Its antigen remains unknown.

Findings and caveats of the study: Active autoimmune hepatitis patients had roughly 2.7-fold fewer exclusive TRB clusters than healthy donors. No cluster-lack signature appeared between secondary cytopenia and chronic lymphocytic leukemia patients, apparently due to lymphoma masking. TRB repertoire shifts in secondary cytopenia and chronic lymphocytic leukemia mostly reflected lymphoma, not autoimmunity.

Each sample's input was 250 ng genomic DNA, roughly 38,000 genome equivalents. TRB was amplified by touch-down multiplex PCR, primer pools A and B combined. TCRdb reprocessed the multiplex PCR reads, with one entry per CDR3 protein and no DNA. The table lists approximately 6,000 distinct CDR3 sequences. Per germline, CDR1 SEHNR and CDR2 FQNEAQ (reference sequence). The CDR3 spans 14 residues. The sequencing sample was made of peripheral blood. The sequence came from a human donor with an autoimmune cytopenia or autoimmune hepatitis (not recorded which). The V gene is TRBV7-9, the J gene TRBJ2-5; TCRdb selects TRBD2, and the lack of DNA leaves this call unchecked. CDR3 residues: CASSLVLVGETQYF.